This T cell receptor beta chain appears in the sequencing data of a study of beta chain bispecific antibodies for T cell cancers. Broader study findings: Most targeted TRBV signal came from the leukemia cell line cells, not normal T cells. Versus anti-CD19, anti-TRBV12 exposure cut the TRBV12-3 share of TRBV signal by about 99%.

T cells were expanded from blood mononuclear cells for about 3 days with anti-CD3 OKT3 or CD3/CD28 beads. Germline loops: CDR1 LGHDT, CDR2 YNNKEL (reference sequence). The V and J ends lost 0 bases and 3 bases, in that order; junction bases with no gene match: 13. CDR3 length: 19 residues. This clonotype was counted ten times or more. Its antigen is not identified. One entry per CDR3 protein, called by TCRdb with MiXCR from the 5' RACE reads. The data contain 20,000 to 25,000 distinct CDR3 sequences, approximately 2% of them singletons. Source: healthy donor T cells cultured with leukemia cells, taken from a culture containing a bispecific antibody targeting TCR Vbeta12. The sequence was obtained from a human donor in good health. Some clones in this sample may be carry-over from other donors' samples. The chain combines TRBV3-1 with TRBJ2-3; 9 bases are shared with TRBD2. This CDR3 reads CASSQDWLAGISETDTQYF. The DNA of the CDR3 is TGTGCCAGCAGCCAAGATTGGCTAGCGGGGATTTCTGAGACAGATACGCAGTATTTT.